This T cell receptor (beta chain) was profiled in a study of cytomegalovirus exposure and HLA in healthy donors. Study-level results: Most TCR sequences proved rare, with some public TCRs found in many donors. The likely origin of a cluster of highly shared sequence variants was a sequencing artifact. Information on immune exposure was restricted to one variable (CMV serostatus).

Both 60 Vbeta primers and 13 Jbeta primers went into the PCR. The table came from immunoSEQ multiplex PCR; TCRdb's copy has only in-frame clones and leaves some out. This table holds 120,000 to 150,000 clones, around 79% found once. Losses at the gene ends were 3 bases for V and 12 bases for J; bases not matched to a gene: 12. Per germline, CDR1 SGHTS and CDR2 YDEGEE. The CDR3 consists of 14 residues. On this clone itself: Its antigen is currently unknown.

Sequenced material: PBMCs. The TCR sequence derives from a man aged 18 to 29 in good health and CMV-seronegative. The chain couples TRBV5-8 to TRBJ2-1, with 7 bases matching TRBD2. The CDR3 DNA reads TGTGCCAGCAGCTGGAGACGGGACTCGGGGGGGCAGTTCTTC. This sequence encodes CASSWRRDSGGQFF.